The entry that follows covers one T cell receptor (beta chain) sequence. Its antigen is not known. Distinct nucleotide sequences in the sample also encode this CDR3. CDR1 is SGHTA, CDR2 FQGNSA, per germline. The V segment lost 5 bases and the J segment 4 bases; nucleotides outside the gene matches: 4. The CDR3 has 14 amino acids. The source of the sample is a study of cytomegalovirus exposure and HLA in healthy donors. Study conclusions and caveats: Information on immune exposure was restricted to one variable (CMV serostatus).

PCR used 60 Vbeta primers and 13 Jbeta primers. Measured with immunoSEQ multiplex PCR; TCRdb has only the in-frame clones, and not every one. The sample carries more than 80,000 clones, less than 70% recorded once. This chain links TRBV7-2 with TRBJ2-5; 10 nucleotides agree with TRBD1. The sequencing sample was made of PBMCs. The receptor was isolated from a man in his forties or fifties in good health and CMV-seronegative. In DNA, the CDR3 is TGTGCCAGCAGCCATGGACAGGGGGGAGAGACCCAGTACTTC. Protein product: CASSHGQGGETQYF.